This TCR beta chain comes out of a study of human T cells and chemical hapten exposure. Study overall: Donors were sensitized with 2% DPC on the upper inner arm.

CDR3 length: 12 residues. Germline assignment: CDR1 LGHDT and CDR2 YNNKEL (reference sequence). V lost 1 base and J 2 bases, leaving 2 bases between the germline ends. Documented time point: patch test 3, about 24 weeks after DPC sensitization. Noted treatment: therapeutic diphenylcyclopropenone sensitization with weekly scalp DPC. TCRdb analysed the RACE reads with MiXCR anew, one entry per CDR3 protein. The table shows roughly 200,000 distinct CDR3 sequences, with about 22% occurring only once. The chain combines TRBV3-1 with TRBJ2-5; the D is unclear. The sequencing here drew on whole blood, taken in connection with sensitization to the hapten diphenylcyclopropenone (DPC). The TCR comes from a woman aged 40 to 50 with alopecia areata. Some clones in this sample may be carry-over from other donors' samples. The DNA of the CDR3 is TGTGCCAGCAGCCAAGTTCAAGAGACCCAGTACTTC. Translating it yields CASSQVQETQYF.